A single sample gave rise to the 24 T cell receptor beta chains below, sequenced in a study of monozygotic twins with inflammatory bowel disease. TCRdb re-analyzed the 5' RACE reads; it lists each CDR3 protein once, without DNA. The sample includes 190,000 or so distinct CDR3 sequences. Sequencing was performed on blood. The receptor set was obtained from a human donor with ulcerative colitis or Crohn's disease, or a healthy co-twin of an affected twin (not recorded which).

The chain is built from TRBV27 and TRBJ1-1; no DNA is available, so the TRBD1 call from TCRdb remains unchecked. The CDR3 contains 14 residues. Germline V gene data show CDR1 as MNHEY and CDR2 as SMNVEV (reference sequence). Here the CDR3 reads CASRPGTQNTEAFF.

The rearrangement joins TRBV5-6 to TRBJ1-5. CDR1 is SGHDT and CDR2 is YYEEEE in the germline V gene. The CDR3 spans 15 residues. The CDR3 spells CASSLGGYGNQPQHF.

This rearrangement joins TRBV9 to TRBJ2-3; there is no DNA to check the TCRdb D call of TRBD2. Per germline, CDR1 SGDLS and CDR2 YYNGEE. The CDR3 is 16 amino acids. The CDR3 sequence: CASSVGAGPSTDTQYF.

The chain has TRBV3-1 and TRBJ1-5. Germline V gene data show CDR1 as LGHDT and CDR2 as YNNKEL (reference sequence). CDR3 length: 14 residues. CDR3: CASSKGAGGQPQHF. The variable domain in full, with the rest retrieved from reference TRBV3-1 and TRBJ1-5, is DTAVSQTPKYLVTQMGNDKSIKCEQNLGHDTMYWYKQDSKKFLKIMFSYNNKELIINETVPNRFSPKSPDKAHLNLHINSLELGDSAVYFCASSKGAGGQPQHFGDGTRLSIL.

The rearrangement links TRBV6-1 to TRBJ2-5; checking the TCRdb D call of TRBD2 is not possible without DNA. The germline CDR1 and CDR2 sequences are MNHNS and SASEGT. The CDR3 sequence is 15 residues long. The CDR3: CVFLAGGLINETQYF.

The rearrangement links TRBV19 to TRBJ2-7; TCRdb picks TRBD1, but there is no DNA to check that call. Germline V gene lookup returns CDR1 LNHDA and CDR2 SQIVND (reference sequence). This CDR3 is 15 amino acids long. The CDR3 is CASSIAGGDSYEQYF.

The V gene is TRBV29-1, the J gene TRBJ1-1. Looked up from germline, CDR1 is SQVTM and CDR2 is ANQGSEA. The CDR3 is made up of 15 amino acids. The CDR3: CSVEISVLVGTEAFF.

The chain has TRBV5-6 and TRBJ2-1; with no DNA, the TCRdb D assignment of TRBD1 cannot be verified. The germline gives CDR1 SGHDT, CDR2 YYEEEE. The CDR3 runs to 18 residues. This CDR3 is CASSSEIVQGGIYNEQFF.

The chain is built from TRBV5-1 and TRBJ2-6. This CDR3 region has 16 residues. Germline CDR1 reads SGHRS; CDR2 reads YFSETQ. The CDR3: CASSSRVISGANVLTF. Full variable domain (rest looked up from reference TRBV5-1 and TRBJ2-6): KAGVTQTPRYLIKTRGQQVTLSCSPISGHRSVSWYQQTPGQGLQFLFEYFSETQRNKGNFPGRFSGRQFSNSRSEMNVSTLELGDSALYLCASSSRVISGANVLTFGAGSRLTVL.

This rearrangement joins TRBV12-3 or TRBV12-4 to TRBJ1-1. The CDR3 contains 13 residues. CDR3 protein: CASSKPEVLMAFF.

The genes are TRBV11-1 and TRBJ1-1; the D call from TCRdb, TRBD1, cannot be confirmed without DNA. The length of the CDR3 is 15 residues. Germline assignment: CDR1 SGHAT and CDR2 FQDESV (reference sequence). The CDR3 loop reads CASSSRTGRATEAFF.

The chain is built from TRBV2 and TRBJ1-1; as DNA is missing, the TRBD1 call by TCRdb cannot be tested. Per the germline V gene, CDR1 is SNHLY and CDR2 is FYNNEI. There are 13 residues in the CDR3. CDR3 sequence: CASGVTGDTEAFF.

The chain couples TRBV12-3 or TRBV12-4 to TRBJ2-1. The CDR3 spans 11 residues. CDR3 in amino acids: CASSLMGEQFF.

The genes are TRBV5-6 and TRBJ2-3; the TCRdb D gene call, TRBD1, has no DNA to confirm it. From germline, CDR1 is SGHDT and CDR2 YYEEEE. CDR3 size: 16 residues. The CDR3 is CASSLYKTGYTDTQYF.

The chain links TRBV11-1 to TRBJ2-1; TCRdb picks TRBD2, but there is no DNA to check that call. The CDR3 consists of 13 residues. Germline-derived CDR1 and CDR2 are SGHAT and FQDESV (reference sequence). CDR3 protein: CASSLAQAGEQFF.

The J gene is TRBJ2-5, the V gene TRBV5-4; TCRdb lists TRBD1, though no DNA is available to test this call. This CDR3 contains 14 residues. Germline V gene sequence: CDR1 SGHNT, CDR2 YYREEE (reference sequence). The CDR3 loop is CASSPGGGRETQYF.

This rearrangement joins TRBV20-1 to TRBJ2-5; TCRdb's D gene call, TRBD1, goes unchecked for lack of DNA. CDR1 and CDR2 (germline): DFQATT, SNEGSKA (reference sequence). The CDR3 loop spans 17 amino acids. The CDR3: CSASPIELGQARETQYF.

The CDR3: CATSRDISGLLAKNIQYF. The J gene is TRBJ2-4, the V gene TRBV15; TCRdb's D gene call, TRBD1, goes unchecked for lack of DNA. Germline V gene data show CDR1 as LNHNV and CDR2 as YYDKDF (reference sequence). The CDR3 is 18 amino acids.

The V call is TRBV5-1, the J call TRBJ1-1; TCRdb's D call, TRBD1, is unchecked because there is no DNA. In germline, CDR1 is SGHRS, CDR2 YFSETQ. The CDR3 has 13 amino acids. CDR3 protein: CASGPQGNTEAFF. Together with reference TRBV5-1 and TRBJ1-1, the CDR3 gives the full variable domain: KAGVTQTPRYLIKTRGQQVTLSCSPISGHRSVSWYQQTPGQGLQFLFEYFSETQRNKGNFPGRFSGRQFSNSRSEMNVSTLELGDSALYLCASGPQGNTEAFFGQGTRLTVV.

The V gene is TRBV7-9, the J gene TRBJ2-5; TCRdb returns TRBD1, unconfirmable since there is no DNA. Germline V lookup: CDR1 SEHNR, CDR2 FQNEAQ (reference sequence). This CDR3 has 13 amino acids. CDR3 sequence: CASSSNRDQTQYF.

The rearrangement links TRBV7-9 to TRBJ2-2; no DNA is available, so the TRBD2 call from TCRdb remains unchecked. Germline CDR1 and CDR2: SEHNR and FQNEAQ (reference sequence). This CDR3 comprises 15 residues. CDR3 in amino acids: CASSPAGPKTGELFF.

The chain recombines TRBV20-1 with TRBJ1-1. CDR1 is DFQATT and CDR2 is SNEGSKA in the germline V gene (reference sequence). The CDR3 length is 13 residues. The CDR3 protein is CSARDPPNTEAFF.

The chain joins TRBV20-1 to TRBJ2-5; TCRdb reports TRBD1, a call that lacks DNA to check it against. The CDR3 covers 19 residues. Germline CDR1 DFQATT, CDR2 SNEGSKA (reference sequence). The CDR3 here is CSASHLGFRQDGLQETQYF.

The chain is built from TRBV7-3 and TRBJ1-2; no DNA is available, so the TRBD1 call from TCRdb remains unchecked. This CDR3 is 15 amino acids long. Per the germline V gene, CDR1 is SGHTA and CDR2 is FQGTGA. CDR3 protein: CASSLSSGQGLEQVF.